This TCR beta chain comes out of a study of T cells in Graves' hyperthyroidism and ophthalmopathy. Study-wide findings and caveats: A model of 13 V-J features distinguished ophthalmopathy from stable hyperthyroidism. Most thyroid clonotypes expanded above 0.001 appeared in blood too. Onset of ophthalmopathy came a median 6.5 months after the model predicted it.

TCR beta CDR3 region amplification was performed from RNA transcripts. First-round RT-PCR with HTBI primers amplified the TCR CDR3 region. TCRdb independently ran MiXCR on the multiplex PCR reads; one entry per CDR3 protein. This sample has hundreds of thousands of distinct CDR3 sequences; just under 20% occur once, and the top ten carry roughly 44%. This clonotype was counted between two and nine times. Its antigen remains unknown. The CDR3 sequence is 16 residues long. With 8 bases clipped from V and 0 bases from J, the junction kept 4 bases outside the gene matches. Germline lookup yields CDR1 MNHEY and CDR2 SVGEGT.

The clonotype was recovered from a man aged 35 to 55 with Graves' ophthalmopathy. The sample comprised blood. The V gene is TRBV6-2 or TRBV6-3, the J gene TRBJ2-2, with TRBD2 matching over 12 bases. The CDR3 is CASRTSGATNTGELFF. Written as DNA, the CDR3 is TGTGCCAGCCGGACTAGCGGGGCTACGAACACCGGGGAGCTGTTTTTT.